The source of this T cell receptor beta chain is a study of OX40 agonist ivuxolimab in advanced cancers. With respect to the entire study: Ivuxolimab was a fully human IgG2 agonistic monoclonal antibody targeting the costimulatory receptor OX40 (CD134). Intravenous ivuxolimab was administered to patients every 2 weeks at six dose levels: 0.01, 0.1, 0.3, 1.5, 3 and 10 mg/kg. Of the roughly 52 dose-escalation patients, hepatocellular carcinoma was present in approximately 20, melanoma in roughly 15, renal cell carcinoma in 9 and head and neck cancer in 9. The dose-escalation cohort was around 84% male with a mean age of about 54 years, ranging from about 23 to 85. Prior anti-PD-1, anti-PD-L1 or anti-CTLA-4 therapy was permitted, and checkpoint inhibitors had been received by 30% to 40% of dose-escalation patients. Partial responses were achieved by three dose-escalation patients, of whom one had hepatocellular carcinoma and two had cutaneous melanoma. The point of sequencing TCRbeta in the periphery was to test whether ivuxolimab changed TCR sequence diversity and drove clonal T-cell expansion. The monotherapy dose-escalation portion (N of about 50 patients) of the phase I ivuxolimab trial is reported in the paper.

On this clone: Its antigen specificity is not known. One base away there is no much larger clone; base qualities are not given.

Genomic DNA was isolated from the sorted cells so that the TCRbeta CDR3 region could be sequenced. TCRbeta CDR3 regions were sequenced using the immunoSEQ Assay. This is the immuneACCESS table as TCRdb keeps it, with only in-frame sequences that have V and J called. A part of the clones is gone; compared with another copy, unresolved V genes explain less than half, and the rest is unexplained. Present in this sample are about 120,000 clones, 80% to 90% of which were seen just once. 0.5% to 0.7% of the sample rests with the top ten. The trial excluded patients who had a history of autoimmune disease or were on systemic immunosuppression. In every dose cohort, peripheral blood was drawn for TCR sequencing at baseline, cycle 4 day 1, and cycle 7 day 1. Samples came from an open-label, multicenter, first-in-human phase I dose-escalation trial of ivuxolimab. The trial enrolled adults with locally advanced or metastatic head and neck squamous cell, hepatocellular, melanoma or renal cell carcinoma. Before TCR sequencing, CD4+ T cells and CD8+ T cells were sorted from peripheral blood as separate populations.

The junction shows trimming of 3 bases on V and 5 bases on J, and the gene matches do not reach 11 bases of it. The CDR3 holds 16 amino acids from the cysteine to the phenylalanine. Only the CDR3 part of the read is kept: 48 bases, read in frame from the first base. CDR1 SGHTS and CDR2 YDEGEE are derived from the germline V gene. Overall results and qualifications from the work: After ivuxolimab, expanded clones were on average more numerous among CD8+ T cells than among CD4+ T cells. Low levels of normalized T-cell clonal expansion were also seen in some patients who did not respond. At doses of 0.1 to 3.0 mg/kg, clonal expansion of both CD4+ and CD8+ T cells in blood was seen between baseline and week 6. Antigen specificity was not determined for the clonally expanded peripheral T cells. In the 0.1-3.0 mg/kg groups, partial responders had among the lowest normalized peripheral clonal expansion, particularly in CD8+ T cells.

This receptor was taken from an adult with an advanced solid tumor such as melanoma, head and neck, liver or kidney cancer. This sample comprised CD4+ or CD8+ T cells sorted from blood, obtained in a trial of the OX40 agonist ivuxolimab. This chain is built from TRBV5-8 and TRBJ2-1, and 7 junctional nucleotides match TRBD1. The nucleotides are TGTGCCAGCAGCTGGCACGTCGGGACAGATCACAATGAGCAGTTCTTC. Its protein product is CASSWHVGTDHNEQFF.